These 14 T cell receptor beta chains originate from one sample sequenced in a study of Tregs in tolerant kidney transplant recipients. Some clones are missing from TCRdb's copy, which holds only in-frame ones; the method was immunoSEQ multiplex PCR. This sample yields 60,000 or so clones, of which over 70% are seen a single time; more than 4.5% belongs to the top ten. Sequencing was performed on CD4+ T cells from blood. All receptors derive from a human donor in good health.

This clone was seen a handful of times. CDR3 DNA sequence: TGCGCCAGCAGCCAAGATAGGGGTAAGGGTTCTATTGAAGCTTTCTTT. Amino acid sequence: CASSQDRGKGSIEAFF. The chain has TRBV4-1 and TRBJ1-1; TRBD1 might be the D (5 bases). The CDR3 has 16 amino acids. The germline V and J ends were trimmed by 0 bases and 7 bases, with 18 bases remaining between them. In germline, CDR1 is MGHRA, CDR2 YSYEKL.

The chain employs TRBV2 and TRBJ2-5, with TRBD2 matching over 10 bases. Per germline, CDR1 SNHLY and CDR2 FYNNEI. V was pared by 7 bases and J by 4 bases, with 6 bases of the junction left unmatched. The CDR3 contains 14 residues. The CDR3 loop reads CASNSRLAGETQYF. In DNA, the CDR3 is TGTGCCAGCAACTCCCGACTAGCGGGAGAGACCCAGTACTTC.

The chain joins TRBV6-5 to TRBJ1-1; D unclear. CDR3 length equals 14 residues. Trimming pared 11 bases from V and 1 base from J, leaving 17 bases between. Germline lookup yields CDR1 MNHEY and CDR2 SVGAGI. The CDR3 spells CASPPYSENTEAFF. The CDR3, as DNA: TGTGCCTCCCCCCCTTACAGCGAGAACACTGAAGCTTTCTTT.

This chain joins TRBV7-6 and TRBJ1-1, with TRBD1 matching 7 bases. The V segment lost 5 bases and the J segment 1 base; nucleotides outside the gene matches: 7. The CDR3 is 15 residues long. Germline V lookup: CDR1 SGHVS, CDR2 FNYEAQ. As DNA, the CDR3 is TGTGCCAGCAGCCTCTTTACAGGGGCGAACACTGAAGCTTTCTTT. Translation gives CASSLFTGANTEAFF.

CDR3 region: CASSIRQGAEAFF. In DNA form, the CDR3 reads TGTGCCAGTAGTATAAGACAGGGGGCGGAAGCTTTCTTT. V and J are TRBV19 and TRBJ1-1, with 10 bases fitting TRBD1. The V gene's germline CDR1 is LNHDA and CDR2 SQIVND (reference sequence). V lost 2 bases to trimming and J lost 8 bases; unmatched junction nucleotides: 2. The CDR3 contains 13 residues.

The chain links TRBV19 to TRBJ1-1; 8 bases agree with TRBD1. After removal of 4 bases from V and 11 bases from J, the junction contained 9 bases not matched to a gene. In germline, CDR1 is LNHDA, CDR2 SQIVND (reference sequence). CDR3 length: 13 amino acids. Here the CDR3 reads CASSKVDRALAFF. Here the CDR3 DNA reads TGTGCCAGTAGTAAGGTGGACAGGGCCTTGGCTTTCTTT.

The chain has TRBV5-6 and TRBJ2-1; possibly TRBD1 for D (5 bases). The CDR3 has 14 residues. Deletions cut 0 bases from V and 3 bases from J, with 7 bases between. CDR1 is SGHDT, CDR2 YYEEEE, per germline. This chain's CDR3 is CASSLGQYYNEQFF. In DNA form, the CDR3 reads TGTGCCAGCAGCTTGGGACAGTACTACAATGAGCAGTTCTTC.

The chain joins TRBV10-3 to TRBJ2-1; TRBD2 might be the D (5 bases). CDR3 length equals 17 residues. V was shortened by 0 bases and J by 0 bases, with 12 bases between the two germline ends. Germline loops: CDR1 ENHRY, CDR2 SYGVKD. CDR3 nucleotide sequence: TGTGCCATCAGTGAGTCGTTGCGGGTCGGCTCCTACAATGAGCAGTTCTTC. Its protein is CAISESLRVGSYNEQFF.

The table lists this clone with a count of one. The chain carries TRBV2 and TRBJ2-3, with 8 bases that match TRBD2. Germline V gene lookup returns CDR1 SNHLY and CDR2 FYNNEI. Unmatched junction bases numbered 7, after V lost 7 bases and J lost 4 bases. CDR3 size: 14 residues. In DNA, the CDR3 is TGTGCCAGCAAGGTGGAGCGGGAGTCAGATACGCAGTATTTT. This gives the protein CASKVERESDTQYF.

The chain is built from TRBV30 and TRBJ2-3; 8 bases line up with TRBD1. The CDR3 is 13 residues long. The germline V gene encodes CDR1 GTSNPN and CDR2 SVGIG (reference sequence). With V trimmed by 2 bases and J by 9 bases, 7 bases remained unmatched. The CDR3 here is CAWSTLGQGTQYF. The CDR3 nucleotides are TGTGCCTGGAGTACTTTAGGACAGGGAACGCAGTATTTT.

The CDR3 here is CASSVDPSGRTDTQYF. CDR3 nucleotide sequence: TGTGCCAGCAGCGTAGATCCCAGCGGCCGCACAGATACGCAGTATTTT. The V and J genes are TRBV9 and TRBJ2-3, with D maybe TRBD2 (5 bases). V lost 0 bases, J lost 1 base, and 12 bases lay in between. Germline CDR1 is SGDLS and CDR2 is YYNGEE. The CDR3 has 16 residues.

This chain joins TRBV5-6 and TRBJ2-5; 7 positions match TRBD2. CDR1 is SGHDT, CDR2 YYEEEE, per germline. With 3 bases clipped from V and 2 bases from J, the junction kept 19 bases outside the gene matches. This CDR3 region has 19 residues. Here the CDR3 DNA reads TGTGCCAGCAGCTCCCCCACTGGCGGGAGTAACCGGGTACAAGAGACCCAGTACTTC. Its translation: CASSSPTGGSNRVQETQYF.

DNA for the CDR3: TGTGCCAGCAGCTTAGAACTAGACACAGATACGCAGTATTTT. As protein: CASSLELDTDTQYF. This chain links TRBV7-9 with TRBJ2-3; maybe TRBD2 (5 bases). The V gene's germline CDR1 is SEHNR and CDR2 FQNEAQ (reference sequence). CDR3 size: 14 residues. V gave up 1 base and J gave up 2 bases, with 7 bases separating them.

Of note for this clone: At one end the junction does not follow the germline gene, possibly because of a read error. This chain links TRBV7-2 with TRBJ1-3; no clear D gene. Germline assignment: CDR1 SGHTA and CDR2 FQGNSA. The CDR3 runs to 15 residues. The CDR3 reads CASSLEWAAGTTIYF. As DNA, the CDR3 is TGTGCCAGCAGCTTAGAATGGGCAGCCGGAACCACCATATATTTT. Complete variable domain (other parts from reference TRBV7-2 and TRBJ1-3): GAGVSQSPSNKVTEKGKDVELRCDPISGHTALYWYRQSLGQGLEFLIYFQGNSAPDKSGLPSDRFSAERTGGSVSTLTIQRTQQEDSAVYLCASSLEWAAGTTIYFGEGSWLTVV.